The rows below give T cell receptor beta chains drawn from one sample of a study of molecular identifiers for immune sequencing clone quantification. Each CDR3 protein gets one entry after TCRdb re-called the PCR reads with MiXCR. The sample lists around 470,000 distinct CDR3 sequences; about 26% were seen once. Sequencing was carried out using naive CD8+ T cells from blood, with Jurkat cell RNA spiked in. Receptor source: a human donor in good health. Some libraries in this study had Jurkat cell RNA spiked in. The CDR3 runs from the conserved cysteine through the conserved F or W.

cdr3_aa	v_call	j_call
CASSRDYNTGELFF	TRBV19	TRBJ2-2
CASSYAGVGNEQFF	TRBV6-2/TRBV6-3	TRBJ2-1
CASSFVRGRNSPLHF	TRBV28	TRBJ1-6
CSASPSGGTRSYTEQFF	TRBV20-1	TRBJ2-1
CASSNERLYEQYF	TRBV11-2	TRBJ2-7
CASSSPTSAPEQYF	TRBV7-9	TRBJ2-7
CASRNQVNTEAFF	TRBV6-5	TRBJ1-1
CASSVVEGYEQFF	TRBV9	TRBJ2-1
CASGEIAADTQYF	TRBV10-2	TRBJ2-3
CASTPGQGHLGYTF	TRBV19	TRBJ1-2
CSARDFVSDEQYF	TRBV20-1	TRBJ2-7
CASLPSVGGIRTDTQYF	TRBV27	TRBJ2-3
CASSGASGGLYEQYF	TRBV11-2	TRBJ2-7
CASSPPKGADTGELFF	TRBV18	TRBJ2-2
CASSLLPGHYEQYF	TRBV7-6	TRBJ2-7
CAWSVRGSPIDSVF	TRBV30	TRBJ2-3
CASSFTPEGEGGYTF	TRBV27	TRBJ1-2
CASSKAPRGVRSYEQYF	TRBV21-1	TRBJ2-7
CASRSRQGGETQYF	TRBV27	TRBJ2-5
CSATHETGPHYGYTF	TRBV29-1	TRBJ1-2
CASSLPGNPNTGELFF	TRBV28	TRBJ2-2
CASSSTFSGENNEQFF	TRBV7-9	TRBJ2-1
CASSVEAGTVNYGYTF	TRBV9	TRBJ1-2
CASRHPVGGDHEQYF	TRBV7-9	TRBJ2-7
CASSRGDGDEQYF	TRBV13	TRBJ2-7
CASSGMGASYEQYF	TRBV6-1	TRBJ2-7
CASSFGPGRLADEQYF	TRBV7-6	TRBJ2-7
CASSWTRDLNEQFF	TRBV5-6	TRBJ2-1
CASSFGGTDEQYF	TRBV5-4	TRBJ2-7
CASSPHRGPSGQETQYF	TRBV6-5	TRBJ2-5
CASSFGVRETQYF	TRBV7-9	TRBJ2-5